Sequencing of this TCR beta chain was carried out in a study of blood T cell repertoires in COVID-19. Study-level information: COVID-19 samples, acute and convalescent, were from the United States, Italy and Spain. The analysed material was cDNA or gDNA that came from T cells, B-cell-depleted T cells, or PBMCs.

Germline trimming cut 9 bases from V and 4 bases from J; bases unmatched to any gene: 7. CDR1 is MNHEY and CDR2 is SMNVEV in the germline V gene (reference sequence). The CDR3 covers 13 residues. In the study's own analysis: Amplification of reference gene primers provided the estimated nucleated cell counts. Assay used: immunoSEQ multiplex PCR; TCRdb lists only in-frame clones, some missing. V, J and clone size reflect that table, while D and trimming were determined from the DNA. The table has hundreds of thousands of clones, around 90% seen once; the top ten hold 1.3%. The V and J genes are TRBV27 and TRBJ2-3; 7 bases align to TRBD2. The sequence came from a man aged 65-85 years with acute or convalescent COVID-19. Sequencing was done on a sample of peripheral blood. The DNA of the CDR3 is TGTGCCAGTGTAGCGGGCGGTTCAGATACGCAGTATTTT. It translates to CASVAGGSDTQYF.